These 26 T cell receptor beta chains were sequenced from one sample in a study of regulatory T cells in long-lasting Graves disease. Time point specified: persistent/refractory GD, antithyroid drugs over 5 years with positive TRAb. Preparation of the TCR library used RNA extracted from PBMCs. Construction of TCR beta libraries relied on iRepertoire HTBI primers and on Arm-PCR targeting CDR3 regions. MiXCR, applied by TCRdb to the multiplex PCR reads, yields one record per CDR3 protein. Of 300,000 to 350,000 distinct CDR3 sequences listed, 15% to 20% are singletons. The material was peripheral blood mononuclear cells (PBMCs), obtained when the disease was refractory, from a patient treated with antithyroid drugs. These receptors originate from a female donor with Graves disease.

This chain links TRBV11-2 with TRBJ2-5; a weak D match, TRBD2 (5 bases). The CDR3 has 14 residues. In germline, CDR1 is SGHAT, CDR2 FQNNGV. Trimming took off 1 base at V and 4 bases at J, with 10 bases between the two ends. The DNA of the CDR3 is TGTGCCAGCAGCTTAGGCCCGGGGAGAGAGACCCAGTACTTC. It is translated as CASSLGPGRETQYF.

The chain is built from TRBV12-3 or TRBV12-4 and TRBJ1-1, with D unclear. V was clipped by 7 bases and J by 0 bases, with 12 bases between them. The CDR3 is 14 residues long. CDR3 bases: TGTGCCAGCACCACGGGTTTAGTGAACACTGAAGCTTTCTTT. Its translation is CASTTGLVNTEAFF.

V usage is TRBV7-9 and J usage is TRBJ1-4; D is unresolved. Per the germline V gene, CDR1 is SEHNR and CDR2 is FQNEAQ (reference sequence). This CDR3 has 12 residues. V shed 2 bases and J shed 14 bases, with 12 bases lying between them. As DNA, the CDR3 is TGTGCCAGCAGCTTATCTATGGGGATTCTGTTTTTT. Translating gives CASSLSMGILFF. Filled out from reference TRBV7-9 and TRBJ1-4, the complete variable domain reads DTGVSQNPRHKITKRGQNVTFRCDPISEHNRLYWYRQTLGQGPEFLTYFQNEAQLEKSRLLSDRFSAERPKGSFSTLEIQRTEQGDSAMYLCASSLSMGILFFGSGTQLSVL.

The CDR3 reads CASSLESGRTDTQYF. The CDR3 region has the DNA TGCGCCAGCAGCTTGGAAAGCGGGAGGACAGATACGCAGTATTTT. This chain connects TRBV5-1 to TRBJ2-3; 9 positions agree with TRBD2. Trimming removed 0 bases from V and 3 bases from J; junction bases left unmatched: 2. CDR1 SGHRS and CDR2 YFSETQ come from the germline V gene. This CDR3 has 15 residues.

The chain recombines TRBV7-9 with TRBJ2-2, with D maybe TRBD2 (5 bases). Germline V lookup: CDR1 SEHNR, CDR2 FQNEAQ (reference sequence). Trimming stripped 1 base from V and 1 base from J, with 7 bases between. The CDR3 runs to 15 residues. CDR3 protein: CASSLVAGNTGELFF. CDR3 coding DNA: TGTGCCAGCAGCTTAGTTGCGGGGAACACCGGGGAGCTGTTTTTT.

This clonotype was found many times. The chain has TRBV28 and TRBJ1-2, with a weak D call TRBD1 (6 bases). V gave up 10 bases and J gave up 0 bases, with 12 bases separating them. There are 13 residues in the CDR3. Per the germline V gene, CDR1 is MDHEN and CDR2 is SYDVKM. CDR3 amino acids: CAINRAANYGYTF. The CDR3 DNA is TGTGCCATAAACAGGGCCGCTAACTATGGCTACACCTTC.

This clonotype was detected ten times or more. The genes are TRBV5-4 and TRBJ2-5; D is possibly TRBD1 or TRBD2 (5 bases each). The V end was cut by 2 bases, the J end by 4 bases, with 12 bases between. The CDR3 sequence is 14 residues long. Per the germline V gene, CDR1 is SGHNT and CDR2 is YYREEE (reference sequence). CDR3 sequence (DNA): TGTGCCAGCAGCTTCGAGCCAGGGACAGAGACCCAGTACTTC. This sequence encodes CASSFEPGTETQYF.

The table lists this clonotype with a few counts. The CDR3 region is CASSEQGRNSPLHF. The CDR3 DNA is TGTGCCAGCAGTGAACAGGGACGCAATTCACCCCTCCACTTT. This chain uses TRBV25-1 with TRBJ1-6; weak D call: TRBD1 (5 bases). Trimming pared 2 bases from V and 7 bases from J, leaving 9 bases between. Germline-derived CDR1 and CDR2 are MGHDK and SYGVNS. The CDR3 is made up of 14 amino acids.

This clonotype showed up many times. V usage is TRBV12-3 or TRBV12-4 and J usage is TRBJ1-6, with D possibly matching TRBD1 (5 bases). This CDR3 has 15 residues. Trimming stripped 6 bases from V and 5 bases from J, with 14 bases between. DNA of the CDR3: TGTGCCAGCAGATCCTCGGGGCTTCATAATTCACCCCTCCACTTT. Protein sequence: CASRSSGLHNSPLHF.

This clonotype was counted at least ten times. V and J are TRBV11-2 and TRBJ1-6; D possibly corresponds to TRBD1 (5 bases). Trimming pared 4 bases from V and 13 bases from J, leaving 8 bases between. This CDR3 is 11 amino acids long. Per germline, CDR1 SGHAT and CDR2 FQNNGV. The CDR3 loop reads CASSYGGPLHF. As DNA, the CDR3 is TGTGCCAGCAGCTACGGGGGGCCCCTCCACTTT.

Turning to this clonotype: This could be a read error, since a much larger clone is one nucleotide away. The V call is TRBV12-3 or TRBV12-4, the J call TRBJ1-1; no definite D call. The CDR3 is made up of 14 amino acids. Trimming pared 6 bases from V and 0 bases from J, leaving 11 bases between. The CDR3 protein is CASRQVGLNTEAFF. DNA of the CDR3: TGTGCCAGCAGACAAGTAGGGTTGAACACTGAAGCTTTCTTT.

The CDR3 sequence is CATSRDGYEQYF. DNA for the CDR3: TGTGCCACCAGCCGGGACGGCTACGAGCAGTACTTC. The chain employs TRBV24-1 and TRBJ2-7; D possibly matches TRBD1 or TRBD2 (5 bases each). Between the trimmed V and J ends, which lost 7 bases and 3 bases, there was a span of 9 bases. The CDR3 is 12 amino acids. Germline-derived CDR1 and CDR2 are KGHDR and SFDVKD.

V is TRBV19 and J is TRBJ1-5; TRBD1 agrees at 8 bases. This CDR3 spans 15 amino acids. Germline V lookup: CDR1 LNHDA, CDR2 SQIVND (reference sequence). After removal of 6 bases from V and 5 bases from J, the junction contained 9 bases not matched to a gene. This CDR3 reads CASSLTGQGYQPQHF. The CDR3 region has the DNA TGTGCCAGTAGCCTTACCGGACAGGGATATCAGCCCCAGCATTTT.

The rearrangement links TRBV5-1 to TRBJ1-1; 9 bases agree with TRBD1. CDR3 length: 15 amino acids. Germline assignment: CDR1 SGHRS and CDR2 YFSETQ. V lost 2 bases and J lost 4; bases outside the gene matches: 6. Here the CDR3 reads CASSFTGTGPTEAFF. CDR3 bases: TGCGCCAGCAGCTTCACCGGGACAGGGCCCACTGAAGCTTTCTTT. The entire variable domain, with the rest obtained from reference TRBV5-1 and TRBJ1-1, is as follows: KAGVTQTPRYLIKTRGQQVTLSCSPISGHRSVSWYQQTPGQGLQFLFEYFSETQRNKGNFPGRFSGRQFSNSRSEMNVSTLELGDSALYLCASSFTGTGPTEAFFGQGTRLTVV.

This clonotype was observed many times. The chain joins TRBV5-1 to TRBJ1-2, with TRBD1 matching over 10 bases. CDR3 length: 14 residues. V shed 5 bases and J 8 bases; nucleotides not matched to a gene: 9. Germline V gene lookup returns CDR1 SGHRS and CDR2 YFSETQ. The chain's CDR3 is CASSQFDRGRGYTF. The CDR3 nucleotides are TGCGCCAGCAGTCAATTCGACAGGGGGCGAGGCTACACCTTC.

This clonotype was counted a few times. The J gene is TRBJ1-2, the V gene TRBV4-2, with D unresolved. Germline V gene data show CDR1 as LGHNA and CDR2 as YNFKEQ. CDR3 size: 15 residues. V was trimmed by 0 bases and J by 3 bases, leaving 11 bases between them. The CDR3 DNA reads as TGTGCCAGCAGCCAAGACCCCGAGGCGTACTATGGCTACACCTTC. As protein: CASSQDPEAYYGYTF.

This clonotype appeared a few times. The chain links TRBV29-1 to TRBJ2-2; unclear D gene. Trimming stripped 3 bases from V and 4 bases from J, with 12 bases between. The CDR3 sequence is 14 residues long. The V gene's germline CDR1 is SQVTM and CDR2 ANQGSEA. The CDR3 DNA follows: TGCAGCGTTGAGGCTGGAGAACTCACCGGGGAGCTGTTTTTT. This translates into CSVEAGELTGELFF.

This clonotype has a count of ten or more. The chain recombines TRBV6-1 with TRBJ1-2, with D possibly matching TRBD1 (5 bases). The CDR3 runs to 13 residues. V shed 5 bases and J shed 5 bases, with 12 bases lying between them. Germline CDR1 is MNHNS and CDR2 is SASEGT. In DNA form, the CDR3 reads TGTGCCAGCAGTCGGGACCCCCCTTATGGCTACACCTTC. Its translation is CASSRDPPYGYTF.

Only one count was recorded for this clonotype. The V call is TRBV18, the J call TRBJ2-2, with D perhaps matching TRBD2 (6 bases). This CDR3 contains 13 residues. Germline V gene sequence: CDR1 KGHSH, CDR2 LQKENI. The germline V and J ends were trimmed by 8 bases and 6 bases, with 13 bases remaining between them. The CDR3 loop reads CASAGRGPGELFF. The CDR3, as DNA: TGTGCCAGCGCGGGACGCGGTCCCGGGGAGCTGTTTTTT.

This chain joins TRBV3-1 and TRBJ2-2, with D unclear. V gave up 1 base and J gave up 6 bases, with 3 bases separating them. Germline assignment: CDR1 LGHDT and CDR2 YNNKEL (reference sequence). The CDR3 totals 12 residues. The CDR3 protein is CASSQVAGELFF. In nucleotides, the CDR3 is TGTGCCAGCAGCCAAGTAGCCGGGGAGCTGTTTTTT.

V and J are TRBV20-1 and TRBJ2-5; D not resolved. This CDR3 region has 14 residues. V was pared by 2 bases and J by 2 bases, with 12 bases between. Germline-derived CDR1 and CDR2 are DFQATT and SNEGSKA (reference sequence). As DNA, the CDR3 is TGCAGTGCTAGAAGCCCGACACTTCAAGAGACCCAGTACTTC. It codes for CSARSPTLQETQYF.

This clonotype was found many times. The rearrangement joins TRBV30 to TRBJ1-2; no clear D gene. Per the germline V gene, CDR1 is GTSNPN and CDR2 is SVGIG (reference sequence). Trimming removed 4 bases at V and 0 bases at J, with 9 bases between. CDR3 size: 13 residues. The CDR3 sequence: CAWTMGTNYGYTF. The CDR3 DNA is TGTGCCTGGACAATGGGGACTAACTATGGCTACACCTTC.

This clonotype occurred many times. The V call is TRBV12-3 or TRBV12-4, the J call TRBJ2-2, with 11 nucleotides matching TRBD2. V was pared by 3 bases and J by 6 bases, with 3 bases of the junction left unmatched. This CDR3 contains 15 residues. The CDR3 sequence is CASSLVSGGAGELFF. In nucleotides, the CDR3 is TGTGCCAGCAGTTTGGTTAGCGGGGGGGCCGGGGAGCTGTTTTTT.

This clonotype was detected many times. CDR3 region: CASSYRVASTEAFF. The CDR3 nucleotides are TGTGCCAGCAGTTACAGGGTGGCGAGCACTGAAGCTTTCTTT. The chain recombines TRBV6-2 or TRBV6-3 with TRBJ1-1, with D unclear. The CDR3 totals 14 residues. The ends were cut back, 2 bases at V and 4 bases at J, with 11 bases in the middle. Germline CDR1 reads MNHEY; CDR2 reads SVGEGT.

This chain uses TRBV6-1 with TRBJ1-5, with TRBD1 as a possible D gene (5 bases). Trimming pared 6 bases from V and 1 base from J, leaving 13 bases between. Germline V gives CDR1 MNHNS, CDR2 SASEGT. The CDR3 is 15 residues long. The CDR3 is CASSPTSGSNQPQHF. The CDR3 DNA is TGTGCCAGCAGCCCAACTTCAGGGAGCAATCAGCCCCAGCATTTT.

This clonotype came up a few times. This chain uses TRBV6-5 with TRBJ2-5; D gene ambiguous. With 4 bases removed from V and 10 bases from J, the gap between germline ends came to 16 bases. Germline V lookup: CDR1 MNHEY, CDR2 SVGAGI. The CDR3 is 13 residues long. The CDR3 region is CASSSVTPPSQYF. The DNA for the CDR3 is TGTGCCAGCAGTTCCGTAACACCTCCGAGCCAGTACTTC.